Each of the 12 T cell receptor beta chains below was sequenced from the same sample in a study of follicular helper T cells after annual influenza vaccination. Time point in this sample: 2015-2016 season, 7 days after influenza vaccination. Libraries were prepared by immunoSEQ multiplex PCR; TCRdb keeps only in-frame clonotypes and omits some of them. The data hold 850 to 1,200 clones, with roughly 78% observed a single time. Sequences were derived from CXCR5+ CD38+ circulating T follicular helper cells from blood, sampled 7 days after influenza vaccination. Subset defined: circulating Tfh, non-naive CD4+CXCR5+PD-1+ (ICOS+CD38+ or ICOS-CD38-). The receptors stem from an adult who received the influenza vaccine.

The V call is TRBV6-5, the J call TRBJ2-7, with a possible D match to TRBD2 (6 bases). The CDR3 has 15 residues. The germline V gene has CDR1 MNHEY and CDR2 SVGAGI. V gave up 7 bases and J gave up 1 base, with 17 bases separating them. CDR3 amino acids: CASIKRAGRSYEQYF. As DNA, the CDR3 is TGTGCCAGCATCAAGCGGGCGGGACGATCCTACGAGCAGTACTTC.

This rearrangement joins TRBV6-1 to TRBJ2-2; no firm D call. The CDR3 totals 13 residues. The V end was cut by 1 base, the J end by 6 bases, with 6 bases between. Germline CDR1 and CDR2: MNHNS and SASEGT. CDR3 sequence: CASSEEGPGELFF. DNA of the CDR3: TGTGCCAGCAGTGAAGAAGGGCCCGGGGAGCTGTTTTTT.

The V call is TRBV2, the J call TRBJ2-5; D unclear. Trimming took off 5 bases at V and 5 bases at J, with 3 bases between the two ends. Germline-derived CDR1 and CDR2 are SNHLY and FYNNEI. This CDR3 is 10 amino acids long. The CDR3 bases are TGTGCCAGCAGTAAGGAGACCCAGTACTTC. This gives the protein CASSKETQYF.

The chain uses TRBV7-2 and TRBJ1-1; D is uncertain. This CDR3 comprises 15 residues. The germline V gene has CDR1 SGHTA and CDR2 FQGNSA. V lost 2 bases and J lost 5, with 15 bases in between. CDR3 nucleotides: TGTGCCAGCAGCTTATTAGGAACACTAGAGACTGAAGCTTTCTTT. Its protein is CASSLLGTLETEAFF.

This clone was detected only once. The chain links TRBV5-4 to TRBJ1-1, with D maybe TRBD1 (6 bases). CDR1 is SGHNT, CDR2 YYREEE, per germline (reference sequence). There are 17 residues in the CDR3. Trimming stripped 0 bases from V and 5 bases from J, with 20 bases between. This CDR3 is CASSLASIGGVGTEAFF. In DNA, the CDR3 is TGTGCCAGCAGCTTGGCGTCCATCGGGGGCGTTGGGACTGAAGCTTTCTTT.

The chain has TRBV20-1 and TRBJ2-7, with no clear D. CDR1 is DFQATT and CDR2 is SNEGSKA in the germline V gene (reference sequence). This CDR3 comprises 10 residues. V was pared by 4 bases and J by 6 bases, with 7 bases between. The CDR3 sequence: CSAMGGEQYF. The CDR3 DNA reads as TGCAGTGCTATGGGCGGCGAGCAGTACTTC.

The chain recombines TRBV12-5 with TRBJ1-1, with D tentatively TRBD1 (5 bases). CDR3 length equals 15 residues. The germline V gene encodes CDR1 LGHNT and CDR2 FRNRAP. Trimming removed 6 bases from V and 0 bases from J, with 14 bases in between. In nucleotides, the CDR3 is TGTGCTAGTGGACAGGAACGGACGATGAACACTGAAGCTTTCTTT. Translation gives CASGQERTMNTEAFF.

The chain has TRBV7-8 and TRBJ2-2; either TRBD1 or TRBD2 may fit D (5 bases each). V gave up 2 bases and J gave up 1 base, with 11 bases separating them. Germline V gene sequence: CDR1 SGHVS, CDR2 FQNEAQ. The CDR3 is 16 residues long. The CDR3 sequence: CASSLPPGLNTGELFF. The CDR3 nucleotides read TGTGCCAGCAGCTTACCGCCGGGGCTGAACACCGGGGAGCTGTTTTTT. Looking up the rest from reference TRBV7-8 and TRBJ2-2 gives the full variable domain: GAGVSQSPRYKVAKRGQDVALRCDPISGHVSLFWYQQALGQGPEFLTYFQNEAQLDKSGLPSDRFFAERPEGSVSTLKIQRTQQEDSAVYLCASSLPPGLNTGELFFGEGSRLTVL.

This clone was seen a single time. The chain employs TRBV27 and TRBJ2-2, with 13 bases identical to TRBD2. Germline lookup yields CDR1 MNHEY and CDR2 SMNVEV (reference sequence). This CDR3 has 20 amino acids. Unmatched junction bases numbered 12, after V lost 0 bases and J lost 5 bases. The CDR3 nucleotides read TGTGCCAGCAGTTTATCAGGCACCCGTCGGACTAGCGGGGGAACCGGGGAGCTGTTTTTT. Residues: CASSLSGTRRTSGGTGELFF.

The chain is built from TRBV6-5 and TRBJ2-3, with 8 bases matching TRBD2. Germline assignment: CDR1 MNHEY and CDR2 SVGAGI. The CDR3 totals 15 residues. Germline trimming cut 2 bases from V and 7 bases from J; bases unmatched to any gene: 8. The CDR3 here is CASSYARGGPYTQYF. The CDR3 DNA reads TGTGCCAGCAGTTACGCCCGGGGGGGCCCATATACGCAGTATTTT.

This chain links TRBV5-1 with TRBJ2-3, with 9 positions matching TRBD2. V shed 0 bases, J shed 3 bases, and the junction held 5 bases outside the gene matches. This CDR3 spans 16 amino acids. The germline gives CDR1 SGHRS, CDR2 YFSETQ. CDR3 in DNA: TGCGCCAGCAGCTTGGGAGGTAGCGGGGGTACAGATACGCAGTATTTT. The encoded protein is CASSLGGSGGTDTQYF.

The CDR3 sequence: CASSEGGAGRETQYF. CDR3 DNA sequence: TGTGCCAGCAGCGAGGGTGGGGCCGGCCGAGAGACCCAGTACTTC. The chain has TRBV9 and TRBJ2-5, with D perhaps TRBD1 (5 bases). The germline gives CDR1 SGDLS, CDR2 YYNGEE. The CDR3 runs 15 residues. V was shortened by 3 bases and J by 4 bases, with 16 bases between the two germline ends.